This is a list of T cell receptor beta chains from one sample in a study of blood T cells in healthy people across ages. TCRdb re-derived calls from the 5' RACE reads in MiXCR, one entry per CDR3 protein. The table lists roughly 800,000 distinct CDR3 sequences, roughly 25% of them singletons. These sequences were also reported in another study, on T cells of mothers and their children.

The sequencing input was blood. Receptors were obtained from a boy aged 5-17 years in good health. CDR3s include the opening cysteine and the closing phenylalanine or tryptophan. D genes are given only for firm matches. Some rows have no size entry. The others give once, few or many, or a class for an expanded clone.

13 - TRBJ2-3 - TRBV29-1 TGCAGCGGTCGGACACCGAGCACAGATACGCAGTATTTT CSGRTPSTDTQYF
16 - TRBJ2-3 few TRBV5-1 TGCGCCAGCAGCTTGGATCTGGGGTCTAGCACAGATACGCAGTATTTT CASSLDLGSSTDTQYF
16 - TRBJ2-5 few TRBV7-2 TGTGCCAGCAGCTTAGTAGGGTGGGGGTTTCAAGAGACCCAGTACTTC CASSLVGWGFQETQYF
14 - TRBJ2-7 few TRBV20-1 TGCAGTGCTTCAAATCCAAGGGGTTCCTACGAGCAGTACTTC CSASNPRGSYEQYF
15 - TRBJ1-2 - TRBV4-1 TGCGCCAGCAGCCAAGTTTGGTCAGGGATTCGGGGCTACACCTTC CASSQVWSGIRGYTF
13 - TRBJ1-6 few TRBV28 TGTGCCAGCAGTCGGAGGGGAGGATCACCCCTCCACTTT CASSRRGGSPLHF
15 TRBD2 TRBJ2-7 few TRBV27 TGTGCCAGCAGTGTCCGTAGGGCGGGAGATTACGAGCAGTGCTTC CASSVRRAGDYEQCF
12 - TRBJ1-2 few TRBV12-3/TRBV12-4 TGTGCCAGCAGCTGGGGGGGGTATGGCTACACCTTC CASSWGGYGYTF
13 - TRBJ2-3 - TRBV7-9 TGTGCCAGCAGCTCGTTCGAGCCGGATACGCAGTATTTT CASSSFEPDTQYF
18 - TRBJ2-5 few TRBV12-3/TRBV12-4 TGTGCCAGCAGTTCCCTAAGTTCCCGGTCTGTACAGGGAGAGACCCAGTACTTC CASSSLSSRSVQGETQYF
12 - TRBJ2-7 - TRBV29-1 TGCAGCGTTCTCAAGACAAGCACCGAGCAGTACTTC CSVLKTSTEQYF
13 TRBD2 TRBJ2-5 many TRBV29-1 TGCAGCGTTGAGCTAGCGGGAGAAGAGACCCAGTACTTC CSVELAGEETQYF
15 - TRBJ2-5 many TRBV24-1 TGTGCCACCAGTGATCCCCGACAGTTACAAGAGACCCAGTACTTC CATSDPRQLQETQYF
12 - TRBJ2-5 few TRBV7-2 TGTGCCAGCAGTCAGCCTGGGGAGACCCAGTACTTC CASSQPGETQYF
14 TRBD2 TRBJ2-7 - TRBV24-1 TGTGCCACCAGTGATTGGACTAGCAGCTACGAGCAGTACTTC CATSDWTSSYEQYF
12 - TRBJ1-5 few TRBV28 TGTGCCAGCGGAAATAGCAATCAGCCCCAGCATTTT CASGNSNQPQHF
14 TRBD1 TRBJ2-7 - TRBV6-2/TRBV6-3 TGTGCCAGCAGACAGTCGGGACAGCCCTACGAGCAGTACTTC CASRQSGQPYEQYF
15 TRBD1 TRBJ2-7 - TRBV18 TGTGCCAGCTCACCACCCCGGACAGGCGACTACGAGCAGTACTTC CASSPPRTGDYEQYF
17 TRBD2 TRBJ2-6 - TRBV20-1 TGCAGTGCTAGGACTAGCGGCGCTGTCTCTGGGGCCAACGTCCTGACTTTC CSARTSGAVSGANVLTF
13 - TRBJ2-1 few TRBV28 TGTGCCAGCAGTTTATATGGTCACAATGAGCAGTTCTTC CASSLYGHNEQFF
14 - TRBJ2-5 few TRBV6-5 TGTGCCAGCAGGGAACTACCGTACCAAGAGACCCAGTACTTC CASRELPYQETQYF
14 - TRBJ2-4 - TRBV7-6 TGTGCCAGCAGCCCCTTAGACAACAAAAACATTCAGTACTTC CASSPLDNKNIQYF
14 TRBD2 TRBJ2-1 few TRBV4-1 TGCGCCAGCAGCCCTCTTCGGGGGGGCAATGAGCAGTTCTTC CASSPLRGGNEQFF
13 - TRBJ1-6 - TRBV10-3 TGTGCCATCAGCCCTGGCCCGAATTCACCCCTCCACTTT CAISPGPNSPLHF
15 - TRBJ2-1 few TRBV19 TGTGCCAGTAGTCCAGATGGGGGCTATGAGGATGAGCAGTTCTTC CASSPDGGYEDEQFF
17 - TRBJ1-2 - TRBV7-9 TGTGCCAGCAGCTTACGACAGCTCGGGGAGCGGCCAGATGGCTACACCTTC CASSLRQLGERPDGYTF
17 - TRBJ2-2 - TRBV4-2 TGTGCCAGCAGCCAAGAGCAGGGGCCGAGTCCCACCGGGGAGCTGTCTTTT CASSQEQGPSPTGELSF
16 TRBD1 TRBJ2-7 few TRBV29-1 TGCAGCGTTGAGGGTGGTGACAGGGGGCTTGTCTACGAGCAGTACTTC CSVEGGDRGLVYEQYF
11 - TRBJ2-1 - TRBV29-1 TGCAGCGTTACCCAGGGAAATGAGCAGTTCTTC CSVTQGNEQFF
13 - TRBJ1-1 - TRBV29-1 TGCAGCGTTGAAGAGCAGGGCGCCGGTGAAGCTTTCTTT CSVEEQGAGEAFF
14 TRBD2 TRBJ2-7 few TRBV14 TGTGCCAGCAGCCAAGGTCACAGCGGGGACGAGCAGTACTTC CASSQGHSGDEQYF
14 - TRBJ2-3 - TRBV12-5 TGTGCTAGTGGTTTGGTACCGGGAACAGATACGCAGTATTTT CASGLVPGTDTQYF
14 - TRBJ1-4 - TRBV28 TGTGCCAGCAGTTTATCTCCTCGGGGGGAAAAACTGTTTTTT CASSLSPRGEKLFF
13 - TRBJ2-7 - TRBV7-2 TGTGCCAGCCGACAGACGGCAGCAGCGGTGCAGTACTTC CASRQTAAAVQYF
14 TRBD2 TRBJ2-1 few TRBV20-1 TGCAGTGCGGGACGAGCGGGGGACCTCAATGAGCAGTTCTTC CSAGRAGDLNEQFF
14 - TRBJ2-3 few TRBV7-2 TGTGCCAGCAGCTTAGATGGAACCCTGGATACGCAGTATTTT CASSLDGTLDTQYF
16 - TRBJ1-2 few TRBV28 TGTGCCAGCAGTTTTCCTCGGGGCGGCCTTGATAAAGGCTACACCTTC CASSFPRGGLDKGYTF
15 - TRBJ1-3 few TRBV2 TGTGCCAGCAGTCTTCAGTCCTCCGCTGGAAACACCATATATTTT CASSLQSSAGNTIYF
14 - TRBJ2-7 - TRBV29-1 TGCAGCGTTGCCCCTCGTCTAGCATTCGAGTCCCAGTACTTC CSVAPRLAFESQYF
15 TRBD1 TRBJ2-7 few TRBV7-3 TGTGCCAGCAGCTTACGACAGGGACGCGACTACGAGCAGTACTTC CASSLRQGRDYEQYF
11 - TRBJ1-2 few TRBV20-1 TGCAGTGCTAGTGTGTCACCCGGCTACACCTTC CSASVSPGYTF
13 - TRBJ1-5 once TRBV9 TGTGCCAGCAGCGCAAATTCCCAAGGGCCCCAGCATTTT CASSANSQGPQHF
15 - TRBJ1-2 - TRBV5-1 TGCGCCAGCAGCCCCCCGACAGAGCCGAACTATGGCTACACCTTC CASSPPTEPNYGYTF
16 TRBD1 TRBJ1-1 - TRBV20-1 TGCAGTGCTAATCCGGGACAGGGATATCCGAACACTGAAGCTTTCTTT CSANPGQGYPNTEAFF
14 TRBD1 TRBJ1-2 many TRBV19 TGTGCCAGTAAAGGCTCCGACAGGGAAAATGGCTACACCTTC CASKGSDRENGYTF
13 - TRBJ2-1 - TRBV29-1 TGCAGCGTTGGAGGGGCCCTCTACAATGAGCAGTTCTTC CSVGGALYNEQFF
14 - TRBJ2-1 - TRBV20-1 TGCAGTGCTAGTGGGGACGCCTCGGGTCGGGAGCAGTTCTTC CSASGDASGREQFF
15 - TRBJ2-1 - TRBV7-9 TGTGCCAGCAGCTTAAGTCCGGACTCCTACAATGAGCAGTTCTTC CASSLSPDSYNEQFF
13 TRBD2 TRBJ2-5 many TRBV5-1 TGCGCCAGCAGGACTAGCGGGCAAGAGACCCAGTACTTC CASRTSGQETQYF
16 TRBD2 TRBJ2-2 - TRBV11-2 TGTGCCAGCAGCTTAGCCGTGACTAGCGTAGGCGGGGAGCTGTTTTTT CASSLAVTSVGGELFF
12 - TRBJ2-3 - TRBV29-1 TGCAGCGTTCCCCCTACAGGAGATACGCAGTATTTT CSVPPTGDTQYF
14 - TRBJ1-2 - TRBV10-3 TGTGCCATCAGTGAGTCGATAGGAGGGAATGGCTACACCTTC CAISESIGGNGYTF
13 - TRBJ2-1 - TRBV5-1 TGCGCCAGTATAGGGAACTCCTACAATGAGCAGTTCTTC CASIGNSYNEQFF
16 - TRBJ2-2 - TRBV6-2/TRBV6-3 TGTGCCAGCGGCCCGGGCCCGGCAGGAAACACCGGGGAGCTGTTTTTT CASGPGPAGNTGELFF
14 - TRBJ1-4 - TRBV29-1 TGCAGCGTGAGGCCCGGACCAACTAATGAAAAACTGTTTTTT CSVRPGPTNEKLFF
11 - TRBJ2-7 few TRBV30 TGTGCCTGGAGGAGAGGTTACGAGCAGTACTTC CAWRRGYEQYF
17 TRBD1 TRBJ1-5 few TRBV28 TGTGCCAGCACGGGTGAATCCGGGACAGGGTTCGGTCAGCCCCAGCATTTT CASTGESGTGFGQPQHF
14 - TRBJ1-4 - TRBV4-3 TGCGCCAGCAGCCTTGGGCGGTTCAATGAAAAACTGTTTTTT CASSLGRFNEKLFF
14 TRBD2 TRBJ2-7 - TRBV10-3 TGTGCCATCAGTGGGGGGGGTGGGTCCTACGAGCAGTACTTC CAISGGGGSYEQYF